The clone carrying this TCR beta chain has more than one count but fewer than ten. The record originates from a study of blood T cells in healthy people across ages. Next came a second PCR, run for about 7 to 12 cycles, which used a sample-barcoded 5' primer along with a J-beta primer mix. TCRdb processed the 5' RACE reads anew with MiXCR; each CDR3 protein has one entry. The repertoire includes about 670,000 distinct CDR3 sequences, 40% to 45% of them detected once, and about 30% sits in the top ten. The sequence derives from a man at least 80 years old in good health. What was sequenced was blood.

Here the CDR3 DNA reads TGTGCCAGCAGCTCGACCCCCACGACTAGAAACAGCATAAATCTAGCCAAAAACATTCAGTACTTC. The encoded protein is CASSSTPTTRNSINLAKNIQYF. The rearrangement uses TRBV13 and TRBJ2-4, with TRBD2 as a possible D gene (6 bases). Looked up from germline, CDR1 is PRHDT and CDR2 is FYEKMQ (reference sequence). This CDR3 has 22 residues. Trimming removed 4 bases at V and 0 bases at J, with 31 bases between.